This passage covers 12 T cell receptor beta chains from one sample sequenced in a study of T cells after yellow fever vaccination. TCRdb itself ran the 5' RACE reads through MiXCR, one entry per CDR3 protein. This table holds 300,000 to 350,000 distinct CDR3 sequences, about 4% found once. The sample consisted of PBMCs, taken 5 days after the yellow fever booster vaccination. These receptors all come from a man in his late teens or twenties who received the YFV17D yellow fever vaccine.

This clonotype has only a few counts. This chain uses TRBV7-8 with TRBJ2-7, with TRBD2 matching over 10 bases. V dropped 6 bases and J dropped 0; count of bases not matched to a gene: 5. Germline V gene data show CDR1 as SGHVS and CDR2 as FQNEAQ. The CDR3 has 15 residues. CDR3 bases: TGTGCCAGCAGTTGGACTAGCGGTACCTCCTACGAGCAGTACTTC. Translating gives CASSWTSGTSYEQYF. The full variable domain, its missing parts supplied by reference TRBV7-8 and TRBJ2-7, is GAGVSQSPRYKVAKRGQDVALRCDPISGHVSLFWYQQALGQGPEFLTYFQNEAQLDKSGLPSDRFFAERPEGSVSTLKIQRTQQEDSAVYLCASSWTSGTSYEQYFGPGTRLTVT.

This clonotype was seen a handful of times. The chain links TRBV5-1 to TRBJ2-5; 9 bases match TRBD1. Germline V gene lookup returns CDR1 SGHRS and CDR2 YFSETQ. V trimming: 7 bases; J trimming: 7 bases; junction bases outside the gene matches: 14. The CDR3 covers 15 residues. The CDR3 coding sequence is TGCGCCAGCCGCCCACGACAGGGGGAGAGGGGGACCCAGTACTTC. It codes for CASRPRQGERGTQYF.

V is TRBV5-5 and J is TRBJ2-5; no reliable D call. CDR3 length: 15 amino acids. Trimming left V 1 base short and J 5 bases short, with 15 bases between. Germline V lookup: CDR1 SGHKS, CDR2 YYEKEE (reference sequence). The CDR3 sequence: CASSLTAGRPETQYF. CDR3 sequence (DNA): TGTGCCAGCAGCTTGACGGCAGGCAGACCTGAGACCCAGTACTTC. Filled out from reference TRBV5-5 and TRBJ2-5, the complete variable domain reads DAGVTQSPTHLIKTRGQQVTLRCSPISGHKSVSWYQQVLGQGPQFIFQYYEKEERGRGNFPDRFSARQFPNYSSELNVNALLLGDSALYLCASSLTAGRPETQYFGPGTRLLVL.

This clonotype was detected only a few times. The chain links TRBV4-1 to TRBJ2-3; TRBD2 matches at 9 bases. The CDR3 has 21 amino acids. The V segment lost 1 base and the J segment 0 bases; nucleotides outside the gene matches: 17. Germline V gene data show CDR1 as MGHRA and CDR2 as YSYEKL. This chain's CDR3 is CASSQVRPPEAGGRSTDTQYF. CDR3 in DNA: TGCGCCAGCAGCCAAGTCAGACCGCCGGAAGCGGGGGGCCGTAGCACAGATACGCAGTATTTT.

This clonotype was seen a few times. The chain is built from TRBV19 and TRBJ1-2, with 9 bases lining up with TRBD1. The CDR3 runs 16 residues. With 4 bases clipped from V and 6 bases from J, the junction kept 12 bases outside the gene matches. Per the germline V gene, CDR1 is LNHDA and CDR2 is SQIVND (reference sequence). For the CDR3, the DNA is TGTGCCAGTAGTACCGCCGGACAGGGGAAGTTGGATGGCTACACCTTC. Protein sequence: CASSTAGQGKLDGYTF.

J is TRBJ1-4 and V is TRBV14, with D hard to call. Trimming stripped 4 bases from V and 4 bases from J, with 13 bases between. The V gene's germline CDR1 is SGHDN and CDR2 FVKESK. There are 15 residues in the CDR3. The CDR3 region is CASSPWGSVNEKLFF. The CDR3 DNA reads TGTGCCAGCAGCCCATGGGGTTCCGTTAATGAAAAACTGTTTTTT. The full variable domain, in which reference TRBV14 and TRBJ1-4 provide the parts outside the CDR3, is EAGVTQFPSHSVIEKGQTVTLRCDPISGHDNLYWYRRVMGKEIKFLLHFVKESKQDESGMPNNRFLAERTGGTYSTLKVQPAELEDSGVYFCASSPWGSVNEKLFFGSGTQLSVL.

This clonotype has ten or more counts. The V and J genes are TRBV24-1 and TRBJ1-1, with D perhaps TRBD1 (5 bases). The ends were cut back, 3 bases at V and 4 bases at J, with 8 bases in the middle. CDR1 and CDR2 (germline): KGHDR, SFDVKD. The CDR3 has 13 residues. CDR3 DNA: TGTGCCACCAGTGATCCAGGGACCACTGAAGCTTTCTTT. Protein sequence: CATSDPGTTEAFF.

The chain links TRBV9 to TRBJ2-3, with a possible D match to TRBD2 (5 bases). V gave up 6 bases and J gave up 0 bases, with 14 bases separating them. The CDR3 runs 15 residues. Germline CDR1 SGDLS, CDR2 YYNGEE. The CDR3 sequence is CASTAGGTSTDTQYF. DNA for the CDR3: TGTGCCAGCACTGCAGGAGGTACTAGCACAGATACGCAGTATTTT.

This clonotype was seen ten or more times. CDR3 coding DNA: TGCGCCAGCAGCCAAGATCGGGGGGGTCAAGAGACCCAGTACTTC. Protein sequence: CASSQDRGGQETQYF. The chain combines TRBV4-3 with TRBJ2-5, with 8 bases fitting TRBD2. V lost 0 bases and J lost 2; bases outside the gene matches: 2. Germline CDR1 LGHNA, CDR2 YSLEER. The CDR3 consists of 15 residues.

This clonotype was counted many times. This chain connects TRBV10-3 to TRBJ2-5, with D possibly being TRBD2 (7 bases). V lost 1 base and J 2 bases, leaving 14 bases between the germline ends. The CDR3 totals 16 residues. The germline V gene encodes CDR1 ENHRY and CDR2 SYGVKD. The CDR3 DNA reads TGTGCCATCAGTGAGTGGGGGGGCCTACCTCAAGAGACCCAGTACTTC. Its translation: CAISEWGGLPQETQYF.

The chain uses TRBV7-2 and TRBJ2-2, with 10 positions matching TRBD2. The CDR3 has 17 residues. CDR1 and CDR2 (germline): SGHTA, FQGNSA. The ends lost 1 base at V and 7 bases at J; junction bases unmatched: 9. The CDR3 DNA reads as TGTGCCAGCAGCTTAGTCCCAGCGGGGGGGCCTTTCGGGGAGCTGTTTTTT. Its translation is CASSLVPAGGPFGELFF.

The CDR3 loop is CASSLEARWDRGPTGELFF. In DNA, the CDR3 is TGTGCCAGCAGCTTGGAGGCCCGCTGGGACAGGGGGCCAACCGGGGAGCTGTTTTTT. The J gene is TRBJ2-2, the V gene TRBV5-6; 12 bases match TRBD1. The junction had 11 bases not matched to a gene; V was cut back by 0 bases and J by 5 bases. The CDR3 is made up of 19 amino acids. Germline CDR1 and CDR2: SGHDT and YYEEEE.